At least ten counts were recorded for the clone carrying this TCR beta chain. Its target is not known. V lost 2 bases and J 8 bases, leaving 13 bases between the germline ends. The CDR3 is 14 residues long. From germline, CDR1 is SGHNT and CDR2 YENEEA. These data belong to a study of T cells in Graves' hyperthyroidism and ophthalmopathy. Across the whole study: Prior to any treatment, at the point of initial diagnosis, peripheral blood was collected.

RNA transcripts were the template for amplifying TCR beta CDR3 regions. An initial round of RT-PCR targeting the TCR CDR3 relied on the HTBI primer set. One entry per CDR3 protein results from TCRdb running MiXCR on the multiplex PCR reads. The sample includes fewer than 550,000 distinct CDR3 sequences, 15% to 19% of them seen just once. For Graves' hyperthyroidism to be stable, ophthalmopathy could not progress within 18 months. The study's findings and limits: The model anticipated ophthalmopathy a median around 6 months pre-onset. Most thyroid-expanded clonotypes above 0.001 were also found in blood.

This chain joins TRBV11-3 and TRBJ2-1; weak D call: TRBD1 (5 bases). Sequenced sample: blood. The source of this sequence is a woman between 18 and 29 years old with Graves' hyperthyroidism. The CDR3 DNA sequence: TGTGCCAGCAGCTTACTTTCAGGGATCCATGAGCAGTTCTTC. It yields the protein CASSLLSGIHEQFF.